This TCR beta chain was observed in a study of beta chain features in type 1 diabetes. About the study: Cell yields, gender and age were similar in healthy donors and patients. Study-level points and caveats: The study found moderately but significantly shorter TCRB CDR3s in all four CD4+ subsets of Type 1 diabetes patients. There was a possibility that cDNA sequencing over-represented cells with high TCR expression.

This clone was seen a handful of times. Its antigen is undetermined. The CDR3 has 14 residues. CDR1 and CDR2 from the germline V gene are LNHNV and YYDKDF (reference sequence). V lost 0 bases and J 6 bases, leaving 11 bases between the germline ends. Of the isolated RNA, all was reverse transcribed, and so the sequenced material was expressed TCRB transcripts. Approximately 3.6 million reads, on average, came from each naive, central memory and regulatory T cell sample. This table comes from immunoSEQ multiplex PCR, and its TCRdb copy is limited to in-frame clones, with some not included. The sample yields roughly 400,000 clones, 8% to 10% seen once. Sorted CD4+ subsets: naive, central memory, regulatory, stem cell-like memory (CD45RO/CCR7/CD25/CD127/CD95/CD27 panel).

Sequenced: central memory CD4+ T cells from blood. The V call is TRBV15, the J call TRBJ1-1; D is uncertain. The TCR originated in a man aged 30-40 years with type 1 diabetes. In DNA, the CDR3 is TGTGCCACCAGCAGAGAGGATCGAGGACCTGAAGCTTTCTTT. It translates to CATSREDRGPEAFF.